This T cell receptor (beta chain) is drawn from a study of CD8 T cells in ankylosing spondylitis. This CDR3 is 14 amino acids long. Germline assignment: CDR1 DFQATT and CDR2 SNEGSKA (reference sequence). Unmatched junction bases numbered 5, after V lost 5 bases and J lost 3 bases. This clonotype has only a few counts. The target antigen is unknown. Notes on the study in general: Disease-linked clones, CD8+, were relatively rare in peripheral blood. Characteristic, it appeared, of ankylosing spondylitis blood was a TCR beta motif of eight or nine highly homologous variants. Within matched ankylosing spondylitis synovial fluid, disease-linked clones were reportedly significantly enriched. Earlier authors reported some of these motif variants in reactive arthritis synovial fluid and blood.

With molecular barcodes, quantitative 5'-RACE was used to make the TCR beta libraries. TCRdb itself ran the 5' RACE reads through MiXCR, one entry per CDR3 protein. The sample shows 750,000 to 850,000 distinct CDR3 sequences, roughly 12% of them seen only once. The chain recombines TRBV20-1 with TRBJ1-2; 11 bases match TRBD1. Source material: blood, either unsorted or a sorted T cell fraction (not recorded which). The receptor comes from a male donor with ankylosing spondylitis. The CDR3 here is CSASPGQGDYGYTF. The CDR3, as DNA: TGCAGTGCTTCACCGGGACAGGGGGACTATGGCTACACCTTC.